This TCR beta chain was captured in a study of shared T cell receptors in the human thymus. The CDR3 loop spans 15 amino acids. The germline CDR1 and CDR2 sequences are MNHEY and SMNVEV (reference sequence). V dropped 2 bases and J dropped 5; count of bases not matched to a gene: 4. This table comes from immunoSEQ multiplex PCR, and its TCRdb copy is limited to in-frame clones, with some not included. The sample consists of 630,000 or so clones, approximately 87% of them appearing once. This sample also appeared in a second study, on human thymus T cells. From that study: Corrective cardiac surgery supplied the resected thymus tissue. An apparent bias in V and J gene usage was seen in thymic and blood repertoires. Unrelated individuals had highly overlapping thymic repertoires, as reported in related research.

The chain joins TRBV27 to TRBJ2-2; 8 nucleotides line up with TRBD1. The receptor's source is a boy under two years old with a congenital heart defect. Sequencing used thymocytes. CDR3 protein: CASSLQGARTGELFF. The CDR3 nucleotides are TGTGCCAGCAGTTTACAGGGGGCAAGGACCGGGGAGCTGTTTTTT.